These 24 T cell receptor beta chains came from one sample sequenced in a study of T cell repertoires in cytomegalovirus infection. TCRdb itself ran the reads through MiXCR, one entry per CDR3 protein. Altogether under 500,000 distinct CDR3 sequences are present, about 42% being singletons, with the ten largest covering around 44%. These receptors have no known antigen. The sample consisted of cultured PBMCs, taken from culture after CMV antigen stimulation. These receptors originate from a human donor in good health (CMV status not recorded). Some clones in this sample may be carry-over from other donors' samples.

The chain uses TRBV6-1 and TRBJ2-3; D possibly corresponds to TRBD1 (5 bases). The CDR3 spans 14 residues. V lost 2 bases and J lost 3, with 9 bases in between. Germline V gene sequence: CDR1 MNHNS, CDR2 SASEGT. The CDR3 nucleotides read TGTGCCAGCAGTGAACCAGGGCGTACAGATACGCAGTATTTT. Translating it yields CASSEPGRTDTQYF.

The chain recombines TRBV7-6 with TRBJ1-1; TRBD1 might be the D (6 bases). Germline-derived CDR1 and CDR2 are SGHVS and FNYEAQ. Trimming took 5 bases from V and 3 from J, leaving 16 bases between them. CDR3 size: 15 residues. The CDR3 region is CASSPRTAGDTEAFF. CDR3 DNA: TGTGCCAGCAGCCCGAGGACAGCGGGGGACACTGAAGCTTTCTTT.

The genes are TRBV7-6 and TRBJ2-1; TRBD2 might be the D (6 bases). The CDR3 extends over 21 amino acids. Trimming removed 4 bases from V and 0 bases from J, with 28 bases in between. Germline V gene lookup returns CDR1 SGHVS and CDR2 FNYEAQ. CDR3 in DNA: TGTGCCAGCAGCTCTTTCCCGGGACTTCTACATATTCCTAGCTCCTACAATGAGCAGTTCTTC. Translated, it gives CASSSFPGLLHIPSSYNEQFF.

This clonotype appeared a few times. The chain combines TRBV7-2 with TRBJ2-5, with a possible D match to TRBD2 (6 bases). Germline values: CDR1 SGHTA, CDR2 FQGNSA. Trimming took 8 bases from V and 5 from J, leaving 9 bases between them. CDR3 length: 11 amino acids. This CDR3 reads CASRGTETQYF. As DNA, the CDR3 is TGTGCCAGCCGCGGGACTGAGACCCAGTACTTC.

CDR3 in DNA: TGTGCCAGTAGTATGGGCGCTCCAGCTAGCACAGATACGCAGTATTTT. Encoded protein: CASSMGAPASTDTQYF. The rearrangement uses TRBV19 and TRBJ2-3; D gene unclear. The CDR3 length is 16 residues. V lost 3 bases to trimming and J lost 0 bases, with 13 bases between them. Looked up from germline, CDR1 is LNHDA and CDR2 is SQIVND (reference sequence).

In DNA, the CDR3 is TGTGCCACCAGCAGAGCTGGAGGGGGCGGCCTCTACGAGCAGTACTTC. Amino acids: CATSRAGGGGLYEQYF. V usage is TRBV15 and J usage is TRBJ2-7; D might be TRBD1 (7 bases). Germline V lookup: CDR1 LNHNV, CDR2 YYDKDF (reference sequence). Trimming cost V 1 base and J 3 bases, with 16 bases left between them. CDR3 length equals 16 residues.

This clonotype was picked up a small number of times. The V and J genes are TRBV7-8 and TRBJ1-5; D is unclear. With 1 base removed from V and 6 bases from J, the gap between germline ends came to 10 bases. CDR1 is SGHVS and CDR2 is FQNEAQ in the germline V gene. This CDR3 has 14 residues. The CDR3 sequence: CASSLEGGSQPQHF. CDR3 DNA: TGTGCCAGCAGCTTAGAGGGAGGGAGTCAGCCCCAGCATTTT.

V is TRBV7-2 and J is TRBJ2-7; 9 bases map to TRBD2. The germline CDR1 and CDR2 sequences are SGHTA and FQGNSA. Trimming took 2 bases from V and 6 from J; bases not matched to a gene: 5. This CDR3 is 14 amino acids long. CDR3 amino acids: CASSLISGSGEQYF. CDR3 coding DNA: TGTGCCAGCAGCTTAATTAGCGGGAGTGGCGAGCAGTACTTC.

The CDR3 nucleotides are TGTGCCAGCAGGATGGAGGCCACTGAAGCTTTCTTT. It codes for CASRMEATEAFF. V and J are TRBV7-9 and TRBJ1-1; D remains unclear. There are 12 residues in the CDR3. The germline V and J ends were trimmed by 6 bases and 4 bases, with 9 bases remaining between them. Per germline, CDR1 SEHNR and CDR2 FQNEAQ (reference sequence).

The rearrangement links TRBV6-1 to TRBJ1-1; no definite D call. V was trimmed by 3 bases and J by 2 bases, leaving 16 bases between them. Germline values: CDR1 MNHNS, CDR2 SASEGT. This CDR3 comprises 16 residues. DNA for the CDR3: TGTGCCAGCAGTGAGTCGCTCAGACTGAAAAACACTGAAGCTTTCTTT. Encoded protein: CASSESLRLKNTEAFF.

The rearrangement links TRBV6-1 to TRBJ1-6, with D possibly matching TRBD1 (5 bases). The V gene's germline CDR1 is MNHNS and CDR2 SASEGT. V lost 2 bases and J 13 bases, leaving 18 bases between the germline ends. The CDR3 sequence is 15 residues long. For the CDR3, the DNA is TGTGCCAGCAGTGAATTCCCCCAGGGAAGGACGCCCCTCCACTTT. Encoded protein: CASSEFPQGRTPLHF.

The chain has TRBV18 and TRBJ1-4, with a weak D call TRBD1 (5 bases). Germline-derived CDR1 and CDR2 are KGHSH and LQKENI. Trimming cost V 2 bases and J 3 bases, with 10 bases left between them. The CDR3 contains 15 residues. The CDR3 is CASSPGRDSNEKLFF. The CDR3 DNA reads TGTGCCAGCTCACCAGGACGGGACTCTAATGAAAAACTGTTTTTT.

The chain links TRBV7-4 to TRBJ2-3; 7 nucleotides agree with TRBD2. This CDR3 comprises 14 residues. Trimming cost V 4 bases and J 6 bases; bases outside gene matches: 7. From germline, CDR1 is SGHVT and CDR2 SQSDAQ. This chain's CDR3 is CASSSGLLWDTQYF. The CDR3 DNA reads TGTGCCAGCAGCTCGGGACTACTTTGGGATACGCAGTATTTT.

The V gene is TRBV7-4, the J gene TRBJ2-7; TRBD2 agrees at 10 bases. Germline V gene lookup returns CDR1 SGHVT and CDR2 SQSDAQ. The J segment lost 7 bases and the V segment lost 5 bases, leaving 14 bases of the junction unmatched. CDR3 size: 16 residues. Here the CDR3 DNA reads TGTGCCAGCAGCCTACCCCCCGGGACTAGCGAGGGGGAGCAGTACTTC. Protein sequence: CASSLPPGTSEGEQYF.

This sequence joins TRBV11-2 and TRBJ2-5, with D possibly TRBD2 on 5 matching bases. The germline V gene has CDR1 SGHAT and CDR2 FQNNGV. Trimming shortened V by 0 bases and J by 10 bases, and 15 bases separated the two germline ends. The length of the CDR3 is 14 residues. In DNA, the CDR3 is TGTGCCAGCAGCTTAGATCGGCTAGCAGGAGGCCAGTACTTC. This encodes CASSLDRLAGGQYF.

This clonotype appeared a few times. The rearrangement joins TRBV19 to TRBJ2-7; 12 nucleotides match TRBD2. Germline V gene data show CDR1 as LNHDA and CDR2 as SQIVND (reference sequence). Germline trimming cut 4 bases from V and 3 bases from J; bases unmatched to any gene: 4. The CDR3 is 15 residues long. This CDR3 reads CASSTLAGGHYEQYF. The CDR3 DNA reads as TGTGCCAGTAGTACACTAGCGGGAGGCCACTACGAGCAGTACTTC.

The chain uses TRBV5-1 and TRBJ2-7, with D perhaps matching TRBD2 (5 bases). Trimming pared 3 bases from V and 2 bases from J, leaving 15 bases between. CDR1 is SGHRS and CDR2 is YFSETQ in the germline V gene. The CDR3 sequence is 15 residues long. CDR3 nucleotides: TGCGCCAGCAGCTCCCCGAGGGAAGGGACCTACGAGCAGTACTTC. This codes for CASSSPREGTYEQYF.

The CDR3 DNA reads as TGTGCCAGCGTCTCCCCTGGCGGCTACGAGCAGTACTTC. This translates into CASVSPGGYEQYF. V usage is TRBV6-2 or TRBV6-3 and J usage is TRBJ2-7, with no clear D. Germline V gene sequence: CDR1 MNHEY, CDR2 SVGEGT. This CDR3 contains 13 residues. Between the trimmed V and J ends, which lost 8 bases and 3 bases, there was a span of 14 bases.

The chain recombines TRBV19 with TRBJ1-6, with 9 bases aligning to TRBD1. Germline CDR1 LNHDA, CDR2 SQIVND (reference sequence). There are 15 residues in the CDR3. Trimming took 5 bases from V and 5 from J; bases not matched to a gene: 4. CDR3 bases: TGTGCCAGTAGTCAACAGGGGGCGAATAATTCACCCCTCCACTTT. Its translation: CASSQQGANNSPLHF. Together with reference TRBV19 and TRBJ1-6, the CDR3 gives the full variable domain: DGGITQSPKYLFRKEGQNVTLSCEQNLNHDAMYWYRQDPGQGLRLIYYSQIVNDFQKGDIAEGYSVSREKKESFPLTVTSAQKNPTAFYLCASSQQGANNSPLHFGNGTRLTVT.

This chain links TRBV6-1 with TRBJ1-2, with a tentative D call TRBD1 (5 bases). CDR1 MNHNS and CDR2 SASEGT come from the germline V gene. V was shortened by 3 bases and J by 6 bases, with 14 bases between the two germline ends. This CDR3 is built from 14 residues. The chain's CDR3 is CASSENWLGDGYTF. CDR3 DNA sequence: TGTGCCAGCAGTGAGAATTGGTTAGGGGATGGCTACACCTTC.

The J gene is TRBJ2-5, the V gene TRBV6-1; 10 bases agree with TRBD2. The CDR3 has 16 amino acids. V dropped 7 bases and J dropped 4; count of bases not matched to a gene: 12. CDR1 MNHNS and CDR2 SASEGT come from the germline V gene. The CDR3: CASILTSGGAGETQYF. CDR3 DNA: TGTGCCAGCATTCTGACCAGCGGGGGGGCAGGAGAGACCCAGTACTTC.

The sample holds a few counts of this clonotype. The chain joins TRBV7-2 to TRBJ2-3; no clear D gene. The CDR3 covers 14 residues. The germline V gene encodes CDR1 SGHTA and CDR2 FQGNSA. V was cut by 1 base and J by 1 base, with 6 bases left in between. The CDR3 loop is CASSLVPRTDTQYF. As DNA, the CDR3 is TGTGCCAGCAGCTTAGTCCCTCGCACAGATACGCAGTATTTT. Drawing the rest from reference TRBV7-2 and TRBJ2-3, the complete variable domain is GAGVSQSPSNKVTEKGKDVELRCDPISGHTALYWYRQSLGQGLEFLIYFQGNSAPDKSGLPSDRFSAERTGGSVSTLTIQRTQQEDSAVYLCASSLVPRTDTQYFGPGTRLTVL.

The V gene is TRBV6-1, the J gene TRBJ2-7; D perhaps matches TRBD1 (6 bases). CDR3 size: 14 residues. Trimming removed 5 bases from V and 4 bases from J, with 15 bases in between. Per germline, CDR1 MNHNS and CDR2 SASEGT. The CDR3 reads CASSPKLGAYEQYF. CDR3 DNA sequence: TGTGCCAGCAGTCCAAAGCTGGGGGCTTACGAGCAGTACTTC.

This chain links TRBV5-5 with TRBJ2-1; TRBD2 is a possible D gene (6 bases). CDR3 length: 15 amino acids. Between the trimmed V and J ends, which lost 3 bases and 5 bases, there was a span of 15 bases. Per the germline V gene, CDR1 is SGHKS and CDR2 is YYEKEE (reference sequence). This chain's CDR3 is CASSSGLLRNNEQFF. The CDR3 DNA reads TGTGCCAGCAGCTCGGGACTCCTTAGAAACAATGAGCAGTTCTTC.